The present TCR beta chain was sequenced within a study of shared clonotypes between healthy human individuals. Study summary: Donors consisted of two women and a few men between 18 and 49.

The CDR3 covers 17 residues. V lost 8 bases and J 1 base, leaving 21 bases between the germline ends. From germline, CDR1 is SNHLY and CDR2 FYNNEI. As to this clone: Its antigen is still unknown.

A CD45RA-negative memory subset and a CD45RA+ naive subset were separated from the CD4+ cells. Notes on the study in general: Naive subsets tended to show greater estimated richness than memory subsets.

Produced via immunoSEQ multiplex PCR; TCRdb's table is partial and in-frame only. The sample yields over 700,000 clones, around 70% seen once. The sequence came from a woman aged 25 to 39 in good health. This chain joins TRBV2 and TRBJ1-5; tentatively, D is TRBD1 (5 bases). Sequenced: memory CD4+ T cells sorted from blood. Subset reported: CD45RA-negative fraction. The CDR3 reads CASQTWGSSGSNQPQHF. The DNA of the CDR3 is TGTGCCAGCCAAACGTGGGGGTCGAGCGGGAGCAATCAGCCCCAGCATTTT.